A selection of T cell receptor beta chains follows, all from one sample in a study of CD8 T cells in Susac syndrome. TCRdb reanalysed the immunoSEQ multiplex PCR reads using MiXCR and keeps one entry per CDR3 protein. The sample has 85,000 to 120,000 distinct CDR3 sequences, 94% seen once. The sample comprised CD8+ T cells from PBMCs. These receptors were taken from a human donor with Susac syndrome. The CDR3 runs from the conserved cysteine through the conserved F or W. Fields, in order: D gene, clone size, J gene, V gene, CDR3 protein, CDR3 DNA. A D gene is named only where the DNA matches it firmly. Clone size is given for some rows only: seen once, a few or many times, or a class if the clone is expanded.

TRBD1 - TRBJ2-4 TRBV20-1 CSARRDATGQGKNIQYF TGCAGTGCTAGACGGGACGCAACGGGACAGGGGAAAAACATTCAGTACTTC
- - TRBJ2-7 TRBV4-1 CASSQTLDRSYEQYF TGCGCCAGCAGCCAAACGCTAGACAGGTCCTACGAGCAGTACTTC
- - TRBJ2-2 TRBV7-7 CASSLDISGLSGELFF TGTGCCAGCAGCTTAGATATTTCGGGGTTGAGCGGGGAGCTGTTTTTT
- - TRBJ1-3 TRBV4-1 CASSPDPSSGNTIYF TGCGCCAGCAGCCCAGACCCGAGCTCTGGAAACACCATATATTTT
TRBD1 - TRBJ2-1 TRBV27 CASSIGQASTPFF TGTGCCAGCAGTATCGGACAGGCCAGTACACCGTTCTTC
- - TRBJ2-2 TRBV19 CASSILNTGELFF TGTGCCAGTAGTATTTTGAACACCGGGGAGCTGTTTTTT
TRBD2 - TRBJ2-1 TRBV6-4 CASSDGPSGGYNEQFF TGTGCCAGCAGTGACGGGCCTAGCGGGGGGTACAATGAGCAGTTCTTC
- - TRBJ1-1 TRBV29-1 CSVDGGRVGEAFF TGCAGCGTTGACGGCGGCAGGGTGGGTGAAGCTTTCTTT
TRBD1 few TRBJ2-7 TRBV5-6 CASSTGQSYEQYF TGTGCCAGCAGCACGGGACAGTCCTACGAGCAGTACTTC
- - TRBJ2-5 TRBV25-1 CASSATNLQETQYF TGTGCCAGCAGTGCCACGAACCTCCAAGAGACCCAGTACTTC
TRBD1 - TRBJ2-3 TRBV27 CASSYRRQGPTTDTQYF TGTGCCAGCAGTTACCGTCGACAGGGTCCGACCACAGATACGCAGTATTTT
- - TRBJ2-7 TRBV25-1 CASSELADEQYF TGTGCCAGCAGTGAACTGGCAGACGAGCAGTACTTC
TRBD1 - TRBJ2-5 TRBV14 CASSQSTGGEETQYF TGTGCCAGCAGCCAATCGACAGGGGGCGAAGAGACCCAGTACTTC
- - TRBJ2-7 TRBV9 CASGGIDEQYF TGTGCCAGCGGAGGGATAGACGAGCAGTACTTC
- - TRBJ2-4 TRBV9 CASSAAHRENIQYF TGTGCCAGCAGCGCAGCTCACAGGGAAAACATTCAGTACTTC
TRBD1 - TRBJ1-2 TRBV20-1 CSAWTGDYGYTF TGCAGTGCTTGGACAGGGGACTATGGCTACACCTTC
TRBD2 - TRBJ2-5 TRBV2 CASTGGAYQETQYF TGTGCCAGCACCGGGGGGGCGTACCAAGAGACCCAGTACTTC
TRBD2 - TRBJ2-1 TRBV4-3 CASSLGRAPSNEQFF TGCGCCAGCAGCCTGGGGAGGGCTCCTTCCAATGAGCAGTTCTTC
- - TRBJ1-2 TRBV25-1 CASSGGGGYTF TGTGCCAGCAGTGGAGGGGGAGGCTACACCTTC
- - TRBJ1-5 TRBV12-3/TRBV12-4 CASSLTGGNQPQHF TGTGCCAGCAGCCTCACAGGTGGCAATCAGCCCCAGCATTTT
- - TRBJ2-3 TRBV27 CASSSWGAPADTQYF TGTGCCAGCAGTTCGTGGGGGGCCCCCGCAGATACGCAGTATTTT
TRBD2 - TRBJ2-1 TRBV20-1 CSARDVESGGPYNEQFF TGCAGTGCTAGAGATGTGGAATCGGGGGGGCCCTACAATGAGCAGTTCTTC
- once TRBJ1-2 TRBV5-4 CASSLGFDGYTF TGTGCCAGCAGCTTGGGTTTCGATGGCTACACCTTC
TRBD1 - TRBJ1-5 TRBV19 CASTLIRDRGQPQHF TGTGCCAGTACTCTCATCCGGGACAGGGGTCAGCCCCAGCATTTT
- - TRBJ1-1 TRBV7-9 CASSPETLSNTEAFF TGTGCCAGCAGCCCTGAGACATTATCGAACACTGAAGCTTTCTTT
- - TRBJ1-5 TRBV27 CASSPVLSNQPQHF TGTGCCAGCAGCCCCGTCCTAAGCAATCAGCCCCAGCATTTT